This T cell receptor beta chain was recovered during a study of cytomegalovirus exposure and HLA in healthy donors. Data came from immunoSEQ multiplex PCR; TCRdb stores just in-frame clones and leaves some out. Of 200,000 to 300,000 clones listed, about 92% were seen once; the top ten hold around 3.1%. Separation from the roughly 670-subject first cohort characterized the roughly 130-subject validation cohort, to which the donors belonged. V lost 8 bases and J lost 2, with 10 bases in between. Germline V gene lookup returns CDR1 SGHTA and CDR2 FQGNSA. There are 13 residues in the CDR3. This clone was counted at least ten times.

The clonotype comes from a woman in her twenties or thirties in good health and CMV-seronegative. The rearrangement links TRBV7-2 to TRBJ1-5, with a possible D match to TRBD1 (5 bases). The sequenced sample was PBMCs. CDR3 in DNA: TGTGCCAGCGGGGGGGAGGGCAATCAGCCCCAGCATTTT. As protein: CASGGEGNQPQHF.